Presented here are 24 T cell receptor beta chains from one specimen sequenced in a study of CD8 T cells in Susac syndrome. The RNA, about 0.45 to 1 ug, was put through reverse transcription using random hexamers. TCRdb independently ran MiXCR on the immunoSEQ multiplex PCR reads; one entry per CDR3 protein. The data contain 200,000 to 250,000 distinct CDR3 sequences, 85% to 95% of them singletons. Source material: CD4+ T cells from PBMCs. The receptors shown here come from a human donor with Susac syndrome.

This clonotype was found once. This chain links TRBV6-1 with TRBJ1-5, with D uncertain. The CDR3 runs to 17 residues. Germline CDR1 and CDR2: MNHNS and SASEGT. Trimming cost V 7 bases and J 2 bases, with 21 bases left between them. Here the CDR3 DNA reads TGTGCCAGCAAGCCCCTACGGCGGACCGATGGCAATCAGCCCCAGCATTTT. It specifies CASKPLRRTDGNQPQHF.

The chain uses TRBV30 and TRBJ2-3; the match to TRBD1 covers 9 bases. CDR1 GTSNPN and CDR2 SVGIG come from the germline V gene (reference sequence). Trimming removed 2 bases from V and 1 base from J; junction bases left unmatched: 7. CDR3 size: 16 residues. The CDR3 loop reads CAWSLGQGIGTDTQYF. The CDR3 bases are TGTGCCTGGAGTTTAGGACAGGGGATAGGCACAGATACGCAGTATTTT.

V and J are TRBV6-4 and TRBJ2-7, with D perhaps given as TRBD1 or TRBD2 (5 bases each). Trimming removed 1 base from V and 3 bases from J, with 19 bases in between. From germline, CDR1 is MRHNA and CDR2 SNTAGT. This CDR3 has 17 residues. The CDR3 reads CASSDCRPRGADYEQYF. CDR3 nucleotide sequence: TGTGCCAGCAGTGACTGTAGGCCCAGAGGGGCTGACTACGAGCAGTACTTC.

The V and J genes are TRBV24-1 and TRBJ2-2, with 12 bases aligning to TRBD1. The length of the CDR3 is 17 residues. Germline V CDR1 and CDR2: KGHDR, SFDVKD. J lost 2 bases, V lost 4 bases, and 4 bases had no gene match. CDR3 nucleotides: TGTGCCACCAGTGACCCGGGACAGGGGGCAAACACCGGGGAGCTGTTTTTT. Protein product: CATSDPGQGANTGELFF.

The chain uses TRBV6-6 and TRBJ2-7, with D possibly being TRBD2 (6 bases). The CDR3 totals 14 residues. With 6 bases removed from V and 1 base from J, the gap between germline ends came to 13 bases. The germline V gene encodes CDR1 MNHNY and CDR2 SVGAGI (reference sequence). CDR3 sequence (DNA): TGTGCCAGCAGGCCGGCGGGGTTGTCCTACGAGCAGTACTTC. Translated, it gives CASRPAGLSYEQYF.

The chain combines TRBV10-3 with TRBJ1-1; D is unclear. V gave up 3 bases and J gave up 4 bases, with 6 bases separating them. The length of the CDR3 is 12 residues. Germline V gene sequence: CDR1 ENHRY, CDR2 SYGVKD. CDR3 amino acids: CAISDGGTEAFF. CDR3 sequence (DNA): TGTGCCATCAGTGACGGCGGCACTGAAGCTTTCTTT.

V gene TRBV29-1 combines with J gene TRBJ1-1; D ambiguous. Germline V gene sequence: CDR1 SQVTM, CDR2 ANQGSEA. This CDR3 spans 12 amino acids. Between the trimmed V and J ends, which lost 6 bases and 3 bases, there was a span of 11 bases. In DNA, the CDR3 is TGCAGCGTCGACCCCGGTTACACTGAAGCTTTCTTT. Translation gives CSVDPGYTEAFF.

The chain carries TRBV6-5 and TRBJ1-1; no clear D. The CDR3 is 12 amino acids. Germline V CDR1 and CDR2: MNHEY, SVGAGI. Between the trimmed V and J ends, which lost 10 bases and 1 base, there was a span of 10 bases. In nucleotides, the CDR3 is TGTGCCACCCGGGATCCGAACACTGAAGCTTTCTTT. Its protein is CATRDPNTEAFF.

This chain links TRBV5-1 with TRBJ1-5, with 8 bases matching TRBD1. The germline CDR1 and CDR2 sequences are SGHRS and YFSETQ. V was clipped by 0 bases and J by 7 bases; unmatched bases: 9. This CDR3 is built from 16 residues. The CDR3, as DNA: TGCGCCAGCAGCTTGGAAGGGACAGGCCACGGGCAGCCCCAGCATTTT. This encodes CASSLEGTGHGQPQHF.

This chain connects TRBV9 to TRBJ2-1, with D hard to call. Germline lookup yields CDR1 SGDLS and CDR2 YYNGEE. Trimming cost V 2 bases and J 8 bases, with 5 bases left between them. The CDR3 length is 11 residues. CDR3 sequence: CASSVDHEQFF. As DNA, the CDR3 is TGTGCCAGCAGCGTTGATCATGAGCAGTTCTTC.

The chain combines TRBV25-1 with TRBJ2-2, with D possibly being TRBD1 or TRBD2 (6 bases each). Trimming pared 1 base from V and 3 bases from J, leaving 18 bases between. The CDR3 is 18 amino acids. CDR1 is MGHDK and CDR2 is SYGVNS in the germline V gene. CDR3 protein: CASSELGSWGAHTGELFF. In DNA, the CDR3 is TGTGCCAGCAGTGAATTAGGGTCTTGGGGGGCCCACACCGGGGAGCTGTTTTTT. The whole variable domain, remainder taken from reference TRBV25-1 and TRBJ2-2, is EADIYQTPRYLVIGTGKKITLECSQTMGHDKMYWYQQDPGMELHLIHYSYGVNSTEKGDLSSESTVSRIRTEHFPLTLESARPSHTSQYLCASSELGSWGAHTGELFFGEGSRLTVL.

The chain combines TRBV15 with TRBJ2-3; TRBD2 matches 9 bases. CDR1 is LNHNV, CDR2 YYDKDF, per germline (reference sequence). V lost 1 base, J lost 6 bases, and 8 bases stayed unmatched. The CDR3 contains 16 residues. CDR3 protein: CATSRAGRGGPDTQYF. CDR3 nucleotides: TGTGCCACCAGCAGAGCCGGGCGGGGGGGCCCGGATACGCAGTATTTT. The full variable domain, with the rest looked up from reference TRBV15 and TRBJ2-3, is DAMVIQNPRYQVTQFGKPVTLSCSQTLNHNVMYWYQQKSSQAPKLLFHYYDKDFNNEADTPDNFQSRRPNTSFCFLDIRSPGLGDTAMYLCATSRAGRGGPDTQYFGPGTRLTVL.

The chain recombines TRBV29-1 with TRBJ2-1; 9 nucleotides agree with TRBD2. The CDR3 runs 14 residues. The J segment lost 7 bases and the V segment lost 8 bases, leaving 12 bases of the junction unmatched. CDR1 is SQVTM, CDR2 ANQGSEA, per germline. CDR3 protein: CSSGAGGFLNEQFF. The DNA of the CDR3 is TGCAGCTCGGGGGCGGGGGGGTTTCTAAATGAGCAGTTCTTC.

This chain uses TRBV6-5 with TRBJ2-1, with 7 bases lining up with TRBD2. Germline CDR1 reads MNHEY; CDR2 reads SVGAGI. The J segment lost 3 bases and the V segment lost 0 bases, leaving 5 bases of the junction unmatched. The CDR3 contains 16 residues. The CDR3 sequence is CASSYSEKRGYNEQFF. CDR3 coding DNA: TGTGCCAGCAGTTACTCGGAGAAGCGGGGCTACAATGAGCAGTTCTTC.

The rearrangement uses TRBV5-1 and TRBJ1-6, with D tentatively TRBD1 (5 bases). This CDR3 contains 15 residues. The V and J ends lost 3 bases and 3 bases respectively, with 10 bases between them. Germline assignment: CDR1 SGHRS and CDR2 YFSETQ. The DNA of the CDR3 is TGCGCCAGCAGCTCACAGGACCACTATAATTCACCCCTCCACTTT. It codes for CASSSQDHYNSPLHF.

This chain links TRBV5-1 with TRBJ1-6; tentatively, D is TRBD1 (6 bases). Germline V gene sequence: CDR1 SGHRS, CDR2 YFSETQ. CDR3 length equals 17 residues. Between the trimmed V and J ends, which lost 2 bases and 8 bases, there was a span of 20 bases. The CDR3 nucleotides read TGCGCCAGCAGCTTTCGACAGGTACAGCAGGCTGATTCACCCCTCCACTTT. This sequence encodes CASSFRQVQQADSPLHF.

The genes are TRBV5-4 and TRBJ1-1; D is possibly TRBD1 (5 bases). The CDR3 has 17 residues. Per the germline V gene, CDR1 is SGHNT and CDR2 is YYREEE (reference sequence). V dropped 6 bases and J dropped 0 bases, with 21 bases sitting between them. CDR3: CASTVGGGFKVNTEAFF. In nucleotides, the CDR3 is TGTGCCAGCACCGTGGGGGGAGGTTTTAAGGTGAACACTGAAGCTTTCTTT.

CDR3 DNA: TGTGCCACCATAGTTACAGATCTAGACGAGCAGTACTTC. It is translated as CATIVTDLDEQYF. This chain uses TRBV24-1 with TRBJ2-7; D is undetermined. The V end lost 8 bases, the J end lost 5 bases, and 15 bases lay between the germline ends. CDR1 and CDR2 from the germline V gene are KGHDR and SFDVKD. The CDR3 extends over 13 amino acids.

The genes are TRBV20-1 and TRBJ2-6, with D uncertain. Trimming pared 6 bases from V and 0 bases from J, leaving 6 bases between. CDR1 and CDR2 (germline): DFQATT, SNEGSKA (reference sequence). The CDR3 extends over 13 amino acids. CDR3: CSAQSSGANVLTF. The CDR3, as DNA: TGCAGTGCACAGAGCTCTGGGGCCAACGTCCTGACTTTC.

The chain carries TRBV9 and TRBJ2-1; TRBD2 matches 12 bases. Germline V gene lookup returns CDR1 SGDLS and CDR2 YYNGEE. The V segment lost 6 bases and the J segment 9 bases; nucleotides outside the gene matches: 13. There are 16 residues in the CDR3. Written as DNA, the CDR3 is TGTGCCAGCACCTCACTATCTAGCGGGGGGGCCAGTGAGCAGTTCTTC. Residues: CASTSLSSGGASEQFF.

The chain employs TRBV6-4 and TRBJ2-1; D may be TRBD2 (7 bases). This CDR3 spans 15 amino acids. V was clipped by 5 bases and J by 7 bases, with 18 bases between them. CDR1 MRHNA and CDR2 SNTAGT come from the germline V gene. The CDR3 DNA reads TGTGCCAGCAGTCCCTATGGCGGGGGCGGGAATGAGCAGTTCTTC. Encoded protein: CASSPYGGGGNEQFF.

Concerning this clonotype: The junction does not match germline at one end; this may be a read error. The chain recombines TRBV5-6 with TRBJ1-2, with 8 bases matching TRBD1. The CDR3 has 12 residues. CDR1 and CDR2 (germline): SGHDT, YYEEEE. The CDR3 DNA sequence: TGTGCCAGCAGTTTGGACAGGGTTGGCTACACCTTC. Translated: CASSLDRVGYTF. The whole variable domain, remainder taken from reference TRBV5-6 and TRBJ1-2, is DAGVTQSPTHLIKTRGQQVTLRCSPKSGHDTVSWYQQALGQGPQFIFQYYEEEERQRGNFPDRFSGHQFPNYSSELNVNALLLGDSALYLCASSLDRVGYTFGSGTRLTVV.

This chain connects TRBV5-4 to TRBJ1-1; D perhaps matches TRBD1 (5 bases). V was cut by 4 bases and J by 1 base, with 14 bases left in between. The CDR3 totals 15 residues. Germline V CDR1 and CDR2: SGHNT, YYREEE (reference sequence). The CDR3 region has the DNA TGTGCCAGCAGCCAAAAGCTCGGGGGGAACACTGAAGCTTTCTTT. Protein sequence: CASSQKLGGNTEAFF.

This chain connects TRBV9 to TRBJ2-7, with D possibly being TRBD1 (6 bases). The germline CDR1 and CDR2 sequences are SGDLS and YYNGEE. The V end was cut by 0 bases, the J end by 2 bases, with 9 bases between. The CDR3 is 14 amino acids. DNA of the CDR3: TGTGCCAGCAGCGTAGGGACAGTTCCCTACGAGCAGTACTTC. It is translated as CASSVGTVPYEQYF.